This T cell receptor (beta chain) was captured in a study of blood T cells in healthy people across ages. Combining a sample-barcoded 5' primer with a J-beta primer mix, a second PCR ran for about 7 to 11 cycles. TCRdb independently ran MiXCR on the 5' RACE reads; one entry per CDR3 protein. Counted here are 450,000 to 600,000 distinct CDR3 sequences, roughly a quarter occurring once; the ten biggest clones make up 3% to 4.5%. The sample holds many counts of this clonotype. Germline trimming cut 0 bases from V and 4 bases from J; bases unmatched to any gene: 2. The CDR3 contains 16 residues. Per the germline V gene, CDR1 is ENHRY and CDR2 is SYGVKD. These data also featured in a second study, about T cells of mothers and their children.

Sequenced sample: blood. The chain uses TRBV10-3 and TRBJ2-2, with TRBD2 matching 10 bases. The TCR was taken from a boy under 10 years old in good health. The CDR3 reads CAISESTSGRTGELFF. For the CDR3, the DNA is TGTGCCATCAGTGAGTCGACTAGCGGGCGCACCGGGGAGCTGTTTTTT.